These 18 T cell receptor beta chains share one sample of origin, sequenced in a study of Graves' ophthalmopathy and Graves' hyperthyroidism (dated by TCRdb to between 2018 and 2020). Sequencing was carried out with an Illumina HiSeq 2000. TCR beta CDR3 regions were amplified from RNA transcripts for repertoire sequencing. The first round of RT-PCR was done with HTBI primers and the Qiagen OneStep RT-PCR kit, and was followed by a second round of multiplex PCR, then size selection and purification. TCRdb reprocessing: public reads trimmed at Q25 with fastp, clones called with MiXCR, in-frame beta chains kept. Every CDR3 protein is listed once, alongside the most common genes and DNA of its rows. The sample yields roughly 500,000 distinct CDR3 sequences; around 15% were counted once. About a tenth of the sample is taken by the ten largest. The sample was blood. These receptors were collected from a woman in her twenties or thirties with Graves' ophthalmopathy. Donor details come from another sample of the same person, matched by shared clones.

This clonotype was seen ten or more times. The chain carries TRBV19 and TRBJ1-2, with D perhaps matching TRBD1 (6 bases). Germline CDR1 reads LNHDA; CDR2 reads SQIVND (reference sequence). The CDR3 length is 15 residues. The V end lost 3 bases, the J end lost 6 bases, and 17 bases lay between the germline ends. CDR3 residues: CASSIVPQGVNGYTF. DNA for the CDR3: TGTGCCAGTAGTATCGTCCCACAGGGAGTCAATGGCTACACCTTC.

This clonotype was detected many times. The V call is TRBV7-2, the J call TRBJ2-7; 12 positions agree with TRBD1. Germline CDR1 SGHTA, CDR2 FQGNSA. J was trimmed by 6 bases and V by 2 bases; bases with no gene match: 5. The CDR3 length is 15 residues. This chain's CDR3 is CASSLRDRGRVEQYF. CDR3 nucleotide sequence: TGTGCCAGCAGCTTACGGGACAGGGGGCGGGTCGAGCAGTACTTC.

This clonotype was counted only a few times. A much more abundant neighbour one base away suggests this may be a read error. V and J are TRBV7-2 and TRBJ1-6; D is unclear. The CDR3 is 15 amino acids. Germline lookup yields CDR1 SGHTA and CDR2 FQGNSA. The DNA for the CDR3 is TGTGCCAGCAGCCCCCACGGCTCCTATAATTCACACCTCCACTTT. Amino acid sequence: CASSPHGSYNSHLHF.

This clonotype was seen at least ten times. The rearrangement uses TRBV20-1 and TRBJ1-1, with D perhaps matching TRBD1 (6 bases). V shed 0 bases and J shed 2 bases, with 10 bases lying between them. The CDR3 contains 14 residues. In germline, CDR1 is DFQATT, CDR2 SNEGSKA (reference sequence). The CDR3 DNA sequence: TGCAGTGCTAGAGACCGGACAGCAAACACTGAAGCTTTCTTT. The encoded protein is CSARDRTANTEAFF.

This clonotype was seen many times. The chain joins TRBV5-1 to TRBJ1-2; 12 bases align to TRBD1. V was pared by 4 bases and J by 6 bases, with 4 bases of the junction left unmatched. CDR3 length equals 14 residues. CDR1 and CDR2 from the germline V gene are SGHRS and YFSETQ. CDR3 sequence reads: CASSAGTGGNGYTF. CDR3 bases: TGCGCCAGCAGCGCCGGGACAGGGGGCAATGGCTACACCTTC.

This clonotype appeared many times. The chain couples TRBV10-1 to TRBJ2-5; D tentatively fits TRBD1 or TRBD2 (6 bases each). This CDR3 contains 15 residues. Trimming took 0 bases from V and 5 from J, leaving 13 bases between them. Germline CDR1 and CDR2: WNHNN and SYGVQD (reference sequence). CDR3 sequence (DNA): TGCGCCAGCAGTGAGTCGGCAGGGGCGGGGGAGACCCAGTACTTC. It is translated as CASSESAGAGETQYF.

This clonotype came up many times. The chain combines TRBV7-9 with TRBJ1-1; TRBD1 is a possible D gene (6 bases). V dropped 10 bases and J dropped 1 base, with 13 bases sitting between them. Germline CDR1 reads SEHNR; CDR2 reads FQNEAQ (reference sequence). The CDR3 spans 13 residues. The CDR3 coding sequence is TGTGCCACCACAGGGTTTAGGAACACTGAAGCTTTCTTT. Translating gives CATTGFRNTEAFF.

The chain links TRBV12-3 or TRBV12-4 to TRBJ1-1, with TRBD1 as a possible D gene (6 bases). The CDR3 consists of 13 residues. V dropped 5 bases and J dropped 4 bases, with 11 bases sitting between them. CDR3 sequence (DNA): TGTGCCAGCAGTGACAACAGGGCCACTGAAGCTTTCTTT. Encoded protein: CASSDNRATEAFF.

This clonotype showed up many times. The chain recombines TRBV20-1 with TRBJ1-2; 9 nucleotides align to TRBD1. Germline CDR1 and CDR2: DFQATT and SNEGSKA (reference sequence). V lost 3 bases to trimming and J lost 4 bases; unmatched junction nucleotides: 3. The CDR3 loop spans 13 amino acids. CDR3 sequence reads: CSARTGGGYGYTF. The CDR3 DNA follows: TGCAGTGCTAGGACAGGGGGAGGCTATGGCTACACCTTC.

V gene TRBV27 combines with J gene TRBJ2-2; D is possibly TRBD1 (5 bases). The germline V gene encodes CDR1 MNHEY and CDR2 SMNVEV (reference sequence). V shed 6 bases and J shed 4 bases, with 12 bases lying between them. The CDR3 runs 14 residues. In nucleotides, the CDR3 is TGTGCCAGCAGCCGGCAGGGTAGCACCGGGGAGCTGTTTTTT. Translation gives CASSRQGSTGELFF.

In its sample, this clonotype was seen many times. Germline is not matched at one junction end, which may reflect a read error. The rearrangement uses TRBV12-3 or TRBV12-4 and TRBJ1-6; no firm D call. The CDR3 loop spans 13 amino acids. CDR3 residues: CASSLVGNSPLHF. CDR3 DNA sequence: TGTGCCAGCAGCTTAGTTGGTAATTCACCCCTCCACTTT.

This clonotype has ten or more counts. The chain combines TRBV6-1 with TRBJ2-2, with 9 nucleotides matching TRBD1. The germline CDR1 and CDR2 sequences are MNHNS and SASEGT. The CDR3 runs 15 residues. The junction had 11 bases not matched to a gene; V was cut back by 6 bases and J by 9 bases. The CDR3 DNA follows: TGTGCCAGCAGCCGCGCGGGACAGGGTGCCTGGGAGCTGTTTTTT. Its translation is CASSRAGQGAWELFF.

This clonotype has ten or more counts. This chain uses TRBV20-1 with TRBJ1-1, with 7 bases that match TRBD1. The CDR3 totals 14 residues. Germline CDR1 reads DFQATT; CDR2 reads SNEGSKA (reference sequence). CDR3 nucleotide sequence: TGCAGGGCCCCAAGGACAGGAGGCTCCCCTGAAGCTTTCTTT. The encoded protein is CRAPRTGGSPEAFF.

This clonotype has at least ten counts. The J gene is TRBJ2-7, the V gene TRBV12-3 or TRBV12-4; 9 bases line up with TRBD2. This CDR3 is built from 15 residues. Trimming removed 6 bases from V and 1 base from J; junction bases left unmatched: 7. The CDR3 loop reads CASSQTSGWSYEQYF. CDR3 nucleotides: TGTGCCAGCAGCCAGACTAGCGGTTGGTCCTACGAGCAGTACTTC.

This clonotype was observed many times. The J gene is TRBJ2-6, the V gene TRBV6-1, with D uncertain. Germline V gives CDR1 MNHNS, CDR2 SASEGT. The CDR3 runs to 14 residues. Trimming left V 5 bases short and J 2 bases short, with 7 bases between. CDR3: CASSQFTGANVLTF. Written as DNA, the CDR3 is TGTGCCAGCAGTCAGTTTACTGGGGCCAACGTCCTGACTTTC.

This clonotype showed up many times. The chain combines TRBV28 with TRBJ1-2; no clear D. The V and J ends lost 3 bases and 7 bases respectively, with 12 bases between them. CDR3 length equals 13 residues. Germline V gene data show CDR1 as MDHEN and CDR2 as SYDVKM. CDR3 protein: CASSFFRSSGYTF. CDR3 sequence (DNA): TGTGCCAGCAGTTTTTTTAGGAGTTCTGGCTACACCTTC.

Concerning this clonotype itself: This could be a read error, since a much larger clone is one nucleotide away. Lacking the conserved final phenylalanine or tryptophan, this CDR3 likely reflects a read error. This chain uses TRBV6-1 with TRBJ2-5; D is uncertain. The CDR3 totals 11 residues. Looked up from germline, CDR1 is MNHNS and CDR2 is SASEGT. V was trimmed by 5 bases and J by 3 bases, leaving 4 bases between them. CDR3 coding DNA: TGTGCCAGCAGTAAGGAAGAGACCCAGTACTCC. This translates into CASSKEETQYS.

On this clonotype itself: A clone one base away is much larger, so this may be a read error. This chain joins TRBV6-4 and TRBJ2-3; TRBD1 matches 8 bases. The CDR3 consists of 15 residues. J gave up 1 base and V 1 base, and 1 base lay outside the gene matches. Germline CDR1 and CDR2: MRHNA and SNTAGT. The CDR3 loop is CASSDWDRRTDTQYF. As DNA, the CDR3 is TGTGCCAGCAGTGACTGGGACAGGCGCACAGATACGCAGTATTTT.